The clone carrying this T cell receptor beta chain was found many times. The data belong to a study of T cells after yellow fever vaccination. Each CDR3 protein is one row after TCRdb ran MiXCR on the 5' RACE reads. The data hold roughly 48,000 distinct CDR3 sequences, with more than 6.5% observed a single time. This CDR3 region has 15 residues. Germline trimming cut 3 bases from V and 4 bases from J; bases unmatched to any gene: 6. Germline assignment: CDR1 SGHVS and CDR2 FQNEAQ. The receptor's source is a man in his late teens or twenties who received the YFV17D yellow fever vaccine. The chain uses TRBV7-8 and TRBJ2-1; 7 bases are a match to TRBD1. Sample: CD8+ T cells not binding an NS4B(214-222) dextramer, sorted from PBMCs, taken about 41 days after the first yellow fever vaccination. CDR3 loop: CASSLERTGYNEQFF. The CDR3 DNA sequence: TGTGCCAGCAGCTTGGAAAGGACAGGTTACAATGAGCAGTTCTTC.